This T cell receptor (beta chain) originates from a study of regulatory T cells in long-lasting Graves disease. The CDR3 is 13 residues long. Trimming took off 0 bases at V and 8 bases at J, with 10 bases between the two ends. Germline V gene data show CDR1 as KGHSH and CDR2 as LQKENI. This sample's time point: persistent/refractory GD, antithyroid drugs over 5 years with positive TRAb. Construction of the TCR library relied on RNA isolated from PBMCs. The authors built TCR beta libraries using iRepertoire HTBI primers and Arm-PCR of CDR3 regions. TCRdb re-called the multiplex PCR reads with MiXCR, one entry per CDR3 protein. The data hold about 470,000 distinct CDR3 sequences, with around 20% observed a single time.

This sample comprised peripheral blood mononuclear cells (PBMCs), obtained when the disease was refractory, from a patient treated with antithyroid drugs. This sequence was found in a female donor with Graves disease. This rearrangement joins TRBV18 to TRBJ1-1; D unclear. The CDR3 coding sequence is TGTGCCAGCTCACCACCGACCGGTAACGAAGCTTTCTTT. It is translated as CASSPPTGNEAFF.